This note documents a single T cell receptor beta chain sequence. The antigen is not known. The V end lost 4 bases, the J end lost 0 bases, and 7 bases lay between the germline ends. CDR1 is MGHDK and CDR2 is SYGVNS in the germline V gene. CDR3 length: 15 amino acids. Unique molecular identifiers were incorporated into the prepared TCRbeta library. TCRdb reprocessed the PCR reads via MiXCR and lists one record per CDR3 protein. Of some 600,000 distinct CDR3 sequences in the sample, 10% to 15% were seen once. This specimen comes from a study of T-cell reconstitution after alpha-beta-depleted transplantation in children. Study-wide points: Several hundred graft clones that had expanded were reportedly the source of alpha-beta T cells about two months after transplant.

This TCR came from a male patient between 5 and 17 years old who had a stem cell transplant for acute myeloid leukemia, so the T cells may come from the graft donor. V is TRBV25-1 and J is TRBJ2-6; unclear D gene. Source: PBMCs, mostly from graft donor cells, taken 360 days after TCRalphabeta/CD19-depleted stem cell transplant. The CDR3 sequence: CASSGYSSGANVLTF. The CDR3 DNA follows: TGTGCCAGCAGTGGCTACAGCTCTGGGGCCAACGTCCTGACTTTC.